Each of the 2 T cell receptor beta chains below was sequenced from the same sample in a study of PD-1 blockade in classical Hodgkin lymphoma. Each patient's relapse followed autologous stem cell transplantation, and brentuximab vedotin exposure varied. Assay used: immunoSEQ multiplex PCR; TCRdb lists only in-frame clones, some missing. The sample lists some 96,000 clones, 65% to 85% seen once, with 9% to 15% in the top ten. Sequenced material: peripheral blood mononuclear cells (PBMCs), taken at baseline. All receptors come from a human donor with classical Hodgkin lymphoma.

The V and J genes are TRBV7-6 and TRBJ2-7, with 10 bases lining up with TRBD2. Germline-derived CDR1 and CDR2 are SGHVS and FNYEAQ. The ends lost 5 bases at V and 3 bases at J; junction bases unmatched: 4. There are 14 residues in the CDR3. CDR3 residues: CASSPRTSGYEQYF. CDR3 sequence (DNA): TGTGCCAGCAGCCCCCGGACTAGCGGCTACGAGCAGTACTTC.

The chain combines TRBV7-8 with TRBJ2-7; D is uncertain. V gave up 7 bases and J gave up 0 bases, with 13 bases separating them. The germline V gene has CDR1 SGHVS and CDR2 FQNEAQ. The CDR3 length is 14 residues. The CDR3 coding sequence is TGTGCCAGCACCACCGGCTCAAGCTCCTACGAGCAGTACTTC. Protein: CASTTGSSSYEQYF.